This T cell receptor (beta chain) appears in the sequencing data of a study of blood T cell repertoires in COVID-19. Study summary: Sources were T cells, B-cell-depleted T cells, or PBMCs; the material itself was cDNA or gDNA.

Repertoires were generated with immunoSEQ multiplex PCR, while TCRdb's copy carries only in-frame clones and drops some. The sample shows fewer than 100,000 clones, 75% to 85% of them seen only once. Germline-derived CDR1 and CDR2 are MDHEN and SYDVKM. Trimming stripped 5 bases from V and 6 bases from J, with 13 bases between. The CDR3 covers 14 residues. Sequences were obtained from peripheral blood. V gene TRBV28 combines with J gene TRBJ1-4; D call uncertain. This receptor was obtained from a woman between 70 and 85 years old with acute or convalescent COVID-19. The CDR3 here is CASSVPVSDEKLFF. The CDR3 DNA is TGTGCCAGCAGTGTACCCGTAAGCGATGAAAAACTGTTTTTT.